The source of this T cell receptor beta chain is a study of response to subunit inactivated influenza vaccine. Overall study findings and caveats: Seasonal influenza vaccination, on each occasion, was suggested by the authors to recruit few new T cells.

TCRdb reprocessed the RT-PCR reads with MiXCR, giving one entry per CDR3 protein. The repertoire includes roughly 520,000 distinct CDR3 sequences, 25% of them detected once, and over 1.5% sits in the top ten. With regard to this clonotype: What it binds is unknown.

Germline V CDR1 and CDR2: SEHNR, FQNEAQ (reference sequence). V was clipped by 3 bases and J by 8 bases, with 11 bases between them. CDR3 length: 13 residues. V is TRBV7-9 and J is TRBJ2-4; D is perhaps TRBD1 (5 bases). This clonotype was sampled from a man aged 45-65 years who received an inactivated influenza vaccine. Sequenced material: CD4+ T cells sorted from PBMCs, taken 4 to 6 days after vaccination. The CDR3 nucleotides read TGTGCCAGCAGCTTTCCCGGACAAGACATTCAGTACTTC. This translates into CASSFPGQDIQYF.